This is a list of T cell receptor beta chains from one sample in a study of T-cell reconstitution after alpha-beta-depleted transplantation in children. MiXCR was run by TCRdb on the PCR reads, yielding one entry per CDR3 protein. The sample has roughly 300,000 distinct CDR3 sequences, 10% seen once. The sample here was PBMCs from the stem cell graft donor, taken from the stem cell graft. The receptors originated from a human donor who donated a stem cell graft to a child with acute lymphoblastic leukemia. The CDR3 runs from the conserved cysteine through the conserved F or W. D genes are given only for firm matches. Clone size is not always given. Where it is, it says once, few, many or a class for expanded clones.

j_call: TRBJ1-3
clone_size: many
d_call: TRBD1
v_call: TRBV28
cdr3_nt: TGTGCCAGCAGTCTATCGGAGACAGGGATTGGAAACACCATATATTTT
cdr3_aa: CASSLSETGIGNTIYF

j_call: TRBJ2-7
clone_size: once
d_call: TRBD1
v_call: TRBV7-9
cdr3_nt: TGTGCCAGCATCCCTCCGGGACAGCCGTACGAGCAGTACTTC
cdr3_aa: CASIPPGQPYEQYF

j_call: TRBJ2-5
clone_size: few
d_call: -
v_call: TRBV9
cdr3_nt: TGTGCCAGCAAAGGGGACGGGGGAGAGACCCAGTACTTC
cdr3_aa: CASKGDGGETQYF

j_call: TRBJ2-7
clone_size: few
d_call: -
v_call: TRBV5-1
cdr3_nt: TGCGCCAGCAGCTTGCGCGGGACGGGTGTAGAGCAGTACTTC
cdr3_aa: CASSLRGTGVEQYF

j_call: TRBJ2-3
clone_size: many
d_call: TRBD2
v_call: TRBV7-9
cdr3_nt: TGTGCCAGCAGTCAGGGACTAGCGCGCACAGATACGCAGTATTTT
cdr3_aa: CASSQGLARTDTQYF

j_call: TRBJ2-7
clone_size: -
d_call: TRBD2
v_call: TRBV15
cdr3_nt: TGTGCCACCGGGGAGGGTGGGAGGAGCTACGAGCAGTACTTC
cdr3_aa: CATGEGGRSYEQYF

j_call: TRBJ2-1
clone_size: many
d_call: TRBD1
v_call: TRBV7-2
cdr3_nt: TGTGCCAGCAACCGACAACCGGGACAGGGGTATGGTGAGCAGTTCTTC
cdr3_aa: CASNRQPGQGYGEQFF

j_call: TRBJ2-3
clone_size: -
d_call: -
v_call: TRBV2
cdr3_nt: TGTGCCGGCAGTGCACAGGGCACAGATACGCAGTATTTT
cdr3_aa: CAGSAQGTDTQYF

j_call: TRBJ2-7
clone_size: -
d_call: TRBD2
v_call: TRBV4-3
cdr3_nt: TGCGCCAGCAGCCAATCCAGCGGGGGTTCCTACGAGCAGTACTTC
cdr3_aa: CASSQSSGGSYEQYF

j_call: TRBJ2-1
clone_size: few
d_call: TRBD2
v_call: TRBV6-1
cdr3_nt: TGTGCCAGCACCTCAACTAGCGGGAGGTACAATGAGCAGTTCTTC
cdr3_aa: CASTSTSGRYNEQFF

j_call: TRBJ2-1
clone_size: -
d_call: -
v_call: TRBV9
cdr3_nt: TGTGCCAGCAGCGTAGGGGGGACCTCCTACAATGAGCAGTTCTTC
cdr3_aa: CASSVGGTSYNEQFF

j_call: TRBJ2-3
clone_size: -
d_call: TRBD2
v_call: TRBV11-2
cdr3_nt: TGTGCCAGCGCAGGGGGACTAGCGGGCACAGATACGCAGTATTTT
cdr3_aa: CASAGGLAGTDTQYF

j_call: TRBJ1-1
clone_size: -
d_call: -
v_call: TRBV20-1
cdr3_nt: TGCAGTGCTAGAGGAGAGGGGGTCAGGCGGTCGAGTGAAGCTTTCTTT
cdr3_aa: CSARGEGVRRSSEAFF

j_call: TRBJ2-1
clone_size: -
d_call: TRBD1
v_call: TRBV4-1
cdr3_nt: TGCGCCAGCAGCCAAGTACTCTTAGGGCGGACAGGGGCGAATGAGCAGTTCTTC
cdr3_aa: CASSQVLLGRTGANEQFF

j_call: TRBJ2-7
clone_size: -
d_call: TRBD2
v_call: TRBV12-3/TRBV12-4
cdr3_nt: TGTGCCAGCACTTCGGGACTAGGGGTTTACGAGCAGTACTTC
cdr3_aa: CASTSGLGVYEQYF

j_call: TRBJ2-7
clone_size: -
d_call: TRBD1
v_call: TRBV27
cdr3_nt: TGTGCCAGCAGAAGGACAGGGGTCCCCTACGAGCAGTACTTC
cdr3_aa: CASRRTGVPYEQYF

j_call: TRBJ1-5
clone_size: many
d_call: TRBD1
v_call: TRBV5-1
cdr3_nt: TGCGCCAGCAGCTTGGGGGACAGGGGGCAGCCCCAGCATTTT
cdr3_aa: CASSLGDRGQPQHF

j_call: TRBJ1-1
clone_size: once
d_call: TRBD1
v_call: TRBV30
cdr3_nt: TGTGCCTGGGGGACAGGGGGCACTGAAGCTTTCTTT
cdr3_aa: CAWGTGGTEAFF

j_call: TRBJ2-6
clone_size: many
d_call: -
v_call: TRBV9
cdr3_nt: TGTGCCAGCAGCGTAGAAAGGGCCACTGGGGCCAACGTCCTGACTTTC
cdr3_aa: CASSVERATGANVLTF

j_call: TRBJ2-3
clone_size: few
d_call: TRBD1
v_call: TRBV27
cdr3_nt: TGTGCCAGCAGTCTTGAACGGACAGGAATGTCAGATACGCAGTATTTT
cdr3_aa: CASSLERTGMSDTQYF

j_call: TRBJ2-7
clone_size: -
d_call: -
v_call: TRBV6-2/TRBV6-3
cdr3_nt: TGTGCCAGCAGCGCACGACAGGAGAGGATGTACGAGCAGTACTTC
cdr3_aa: CASSARQERMYEQYF

j_call: TRBJ2-7
clone_size: -
d_call: TRBD2
v_call: TRBV11-1
cdr3_nt: TGTGCCAGCAGCTTAGCGGGAAAAGCGGGAGAGGGGGGCTCCTACGAGCAGTACTTC
cdr3_aa: CASSLAGKAGEGGSYEQYF

j_call: TRBJ2-7
clone_size: -
d_call: TRBD1
v_call: TRBV6-2/TRBV6-3
cdr3_nt: TGTGCCAGCAGTATCTGGGACAGGGGGCCCTACGAGCAGTACTTC
cdr3_aa: CASSIWDRGPYEQYF

j_call: TRBJ2-1
clone_size: -
d_call: TRBD1
v_call: TRBV19
cdr3_nt: TGTGCCAGTAGCACCTTCCGGGACAGGGACACCTACAATGAGCAGTTCTTC
cdr3_aa: CASSTFRDRDTYNEQFF

j_call: TRBJ2-7
clone_size: -
d_call: -
v_call: TRBV6-2/TRBV6-3
cdr3_nt: TGTGCCAGCAGTTACCCCGTTCATGGGCGGGATTCCTACGAGCAGTACTTC
cdr3_aa: CASSYPVHGRDSYEQYF

j_call: TRBJ2-4
clone_size: -
d_call: TRBD1
v_call: TRBV12-3/TRBV12-4
cdr3_nt: TGTGCCAGCAGTTCTACCTCCGGGACAGGGAAAAACATTCAGTACTTC
cdr3_aa: CASSSTSGTGKNIQYF

j_call: TRBJ2-3
clone_size: -
d_call: -
v_call: TRBV12-3/TRBV12-4
cdr3_nt: TGTGCCAGCAGTTTAGGGGGGCTAGCGGAGGCCATGCCGCAGTATTTT
cdr3_aa: CASSLGGLAEAMPQYF

j_call: TRBJ1-1
clone_size: -
d_call: -
v_call: TRBV6-1
cdr3_nt: TGTGCCAGCACAGGGACGCACACTGAAGCTTTCTTT
cdr3_aa: CASTGTHTEAFF

j_call: TRBJ2-5
clone_size: -
d_call: -
v_call: TRBV7-8
cdr3_nt: TGTGCCAGCAGCTTCTCTCAGTCTAGTGGGGAGACCCAGTACTTC
cdr3_aa: CASSFSQSSGETQYF

j_call: TRBJ2-1
clone_size: few
d_call: -
v_call: TRBV7-8
cdr3_nt: TGTGCCAGCAGCTTCAGGCTTCCCGAGACTAGGCTCTACAATGAGCAGTTCTTC
cdr3_aa: CASSFRLPETRLYNEQFF

j_call: TRBJ1-2
clone_size: few
d_call: -
v_call: TRBV7-9
cdr3_nt: TGTGCCAGCAGCTTAGTGGGACACGGGGATGGCTACACCTTC
cdr3_aa: CASSLVGHGDGYTF

j_call: TRBJ1-6
clone_size: many
d_call: -
v_call: TRBV5-1
cdr3_nt: TGCGCCAGCAGCTTAGGGAACGCCCGCAGTTCACCCCTCCACTTT
cdr3_aa: CASSLGNARSSPLHF

j_call: TRBJ2-2
clone_size: -
d_call: TRBD1
v_call: TRBV15
cdr3_nt: TGTGCCACCAGCAAAGAACAGGGGTCGGGATCGGGGGAGCTGTTTTTT
cdr3_aa: CATSKEQGSGSGELFF

j_call: TRBJ2-5
clone_size: few
d_call: TRBD1
v_call: TRBV5-1
cdr3_nt: TGCGCCAGCAGCACGAGACAGGGTCTTGAGACCCAGTACTTC
cdr3_aa: CASSTRQGLETQYF

j_call: TRBJ2-1
clone_size: medium-sized
d_call: -
v_call: TRBV5-1
cdr3_nt: TGCGCCAGCAGCTTGGCTCCCTCGGGGACCTTAAATGAGCAGTTCTTC
cdr3_aa: CASSLAPSGTLNEQFF

j_call: TRBJ2-7
clone_size: many
d_call: TRBD2
v_call: TRBV12-3/TRBV12-4
cdr3_nt: TGTGCCAGCAGTCTAACTAGCGGGTTAACCTACGAGCAGTACTTC
cdr3_aa: CASSLTSGLTYEQYF

j_call: TRBJ2-1
clone_size: many
d_call: TRBD2
v_call: TRBV5-1
cdr3_nt: TGCGCCAGCAGCTTTGGGACTAGCGGTCCGTACAATGAGCAGTTCTTC
cdr3_aa: CASSFGTSGPYNEQFF

j_call: TRBJ2-6
clone_size: -
d_call: TRBD1
v_call: TRBV5-1
cdr3_nt: TGCGCCAGCAGCTCGACAGGGGTTTCTGGGGCCAACGTCCTGACTTTC
cdr3_aa: CASSSTGVSGANVLTF

j_call: TRBJ1-5
clone_size: few
d_call: -
v_call: TRBV7-2
cdr3_nt: TGTGCCAGCAGCATAAACGGAGCCAATCAGCCCCAGCATTTT
cdr3_aa: CASSINGANQPQHF

j_call: TRBJ1-5
clone_size: -
d_call: TRBD1
v_call: TRBV6-5
cdr3_nt: TGTGCCAGCAGTTACGGTTCAGGGGGCGGTCAGCCCCAGCATTTT
cdr3_aa: CASSYGSGGGQPQHF

j_call: TRBJ2-7
clone_size: -
d_call: -
v_call: TRBV20-1
cdr3_nt: TGCAGTGCTAGTCACAGAGGCTACGAGCAGTACTTC
cdr3_aa: CSASHRGYEQYF

j_call: TRBJ1-5
clone_size: few
d_call: -
v_call: TRBV12-3/TRBV12-4
cdr3_nt: TGTGCCAGCAGTTCCCGGCAGGGGAGTAATCAGCCCCAGCATTTT
cdr3_aa: CASSSRQGSNQPQHF

j_call: TRBJ2-7
clone_size: -
d_call: TRBD1
v_call: TRBV12-3/TRBV12-4
cdr3_nt: TGTGCCAGCAGTTTAGAGGGGGCCCCGGGCGAGCAGTACTTC
cdr3_aa: CASSLEGAPGEQYF

j_call: TRBJ2-3
clone_size: -
d_call: -
v_call: TRBV7-2
cdr3_nt: TGTGCCACCGGAAGGGAACACACAGATACGCAGTATTTT
cdr3_aa: CATGREHTDTQYF

j_call: TRBJ2-2
clone_size: -
d_call: TRBD2
v_call: TRBV4-2
cdr3_nt: TGTGCCATCGACGCGGGGGCTAGCGGGAGTAGTAGGAACACCGGGGAGCTGTTTTTT
cdr3_aa: CAIDAGASGSSRNTGELFF

j_call: TRBJ2-3
clone_size: few
d_call: TRBD2
v_call: TRBV5-5
cdr3_nt: TGTGCCAGCAGGCCGGGGGGAGCAGATACGCAGTATTTT
cdr3_aa: CASRPGGADTQYF

j_call: TRBJ1-4
clone_size: few
d_call: -
v_call: TRBV20-1
cdr3_nt: TGCAGTGTAAGCTCCCCTCGGGCCGAAAAACTGTTTTTT
cdr3_aa: CSVSSPRAEKLFF

j_call: TRBJ2-3
clone_size: few
d_call: -
v_call: TRBV6-1
cdr3_nt: TGTGCCAGCAGTGAGGCCGGGAGACAAGATACGCAGTATTTT
cdr3_aa: CASSEAGRQDTQYF

j_call: TRBJ2-3
clone_size: many
d_call: -
v_call: TRBV20-1
cdr3_nt: TGCAGTGCCCTAAGGGGTGGAGCCGCCCAGAGCACAGATACGCAGTATTTT
cdr3_aa: CSALRGGAAQSTDTQYF

j_call: TRBJ2-7
clone_size: -
d_call: TRBD1
v_call: TRBV7-9
cdr3_nt: TGTGCCAGCAGCTTGAGTAGGGCCGGGACAGGGAACGAGCAGTACTTC
cdr3_aa: CASSLSRAGTGNEQYF